Sequencing of this TCR beta chain was carried out in a study of blood T cell repertoires in COVID-19. In the study overall: The study drew acute and convalescent COVID-19 samples from the United States, Italy and Spain.

The CDR3 sequence is 11 residues long. Germline loops: CDR1 MNHEY, CDR2 SVGEGT. The V end was cut by 5 bases, the J end by 9 bases, with 8 bases between. In the source study's methods: How many nucleated cells were present was estimated from reference gene primer amplification. This table comes from immunoSEQ multiplex PCR, and its TCRdb copy is limited to in-frame clones, with some not included. D and trimming come from the DNA, and the V and J calls and clone size come from that table. The sample has 200,000 to 250,000 clones; 85% are singletons. This chain uses TRBV6-2 or TRBV6-3 with TRBJ2-1, with D unresolved. The specimen sequenced was peripheral blood. This sequence originates from a man aged 40-55 years with acute or convalescent COVID-19. The CDR3 here is CASSDLGEQFF. As DNA, the CDR3 is TGTGCCAGCAGTGACCTAGGTGAGCAGTTCTTC.